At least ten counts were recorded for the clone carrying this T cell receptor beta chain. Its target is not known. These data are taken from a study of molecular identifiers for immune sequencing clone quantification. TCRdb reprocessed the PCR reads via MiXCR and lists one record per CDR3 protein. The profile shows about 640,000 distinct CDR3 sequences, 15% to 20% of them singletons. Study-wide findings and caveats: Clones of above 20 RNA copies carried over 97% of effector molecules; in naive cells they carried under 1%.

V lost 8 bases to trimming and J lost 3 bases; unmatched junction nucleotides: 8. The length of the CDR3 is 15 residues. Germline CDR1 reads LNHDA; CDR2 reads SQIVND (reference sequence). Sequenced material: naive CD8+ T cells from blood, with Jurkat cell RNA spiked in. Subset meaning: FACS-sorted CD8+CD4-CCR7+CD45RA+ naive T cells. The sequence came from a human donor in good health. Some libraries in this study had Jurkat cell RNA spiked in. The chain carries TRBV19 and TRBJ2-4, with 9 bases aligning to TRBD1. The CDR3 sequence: CASDRGQGYKNIQYF. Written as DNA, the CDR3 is TGTGCCAGTGACAGGGGACAGGGATACAAAAACATTCAGTACTTC.